The present T cell receptor (beta chain) was sequenced within a study of T cells expressing NK-cell markers. Looking at the study overall: The eight sequenced donors comprised seven who were HCMV-seropositive and one who was seronegative.

From the 5' RACE reads, TCRdb lists one entry per CDR3 protein and no DNA. The sample totals about 380,000 distinct CDR3 sequences. The source material was blood T cells: a sorted CD56 or NKG2C T cell subset, CD4+ or CD8+ T cells, or bulk PBMC T cells (not recorded which). This clonotype was obtained from a man aged 18-75 years in good health.

CDR3 sequence reads: CASSWALGAEAFF. The chain is built from TRBV3-1 and TRBJ1-1; there is no DNA to check the TCRdb D call of TRBD1. The CDR3 is 13 amino acids. Germline V gene lookup returns CDR1 LGHDT and CDR2 YNNKEL (reference sequence).